The rows below give T cell receptor beta chains drawn from one sample of a study of blood T cell repertoires in COVID-19. TCRdb's copy holds only in-frame clones and misses some; the assay was immunoSEQ multiplex PCR. The data contain 140,000 to 150,000 clones, less than 90% of them seen just once; the ten biggest clones take up less than 50%. Sequencing was performed on peripheral blood. These receptors originate from a human donor in a cohort sampled during active COVID-19. Each CDR3 is given with its conserved first and last residue. D genes are given only for firm matches.

DNA: TGTGCCAGCTCACCATCTCAGACCGGGGAGCTGTTTTTT
CDR3: CASSPSQTGELFF
J: TRBJ2-2
V: TRBV18
D: .

DNA: TGTGCCAGCAGCCCCCCACGGGGACAGGGGAGGACGAACACTGAAGCTTTCTTT
CDR3: CASSPPRGQGRTNTEAFF
J: TRBJ1-1
V: TRBV27
D: TRBD1

DNA: TGTGCCAGCAGCCGCGACAGGACCTATGGCTACACCTTC
CDR3: CASSRDRTYGYTF
J: TRBJ1-2
V: TRBV14
D: .

DNA: TGTGCCACCAGTGAGACAGGGATTAATCAGCCCCAGCATTTT
CDR3: CATSETGINQPQHF
J: TRBJ1-5
V: TRBV24-1
D: TRBD1

DNA: TGTGCCACCAGTGATTCGGGGAGGGGCAATCAGCCCCAGCATTTT
CDR3: CATSDSGRGNQPQHF
J: TRBJ1-5
V: TRBV24-1
D: .

DNA: TGCGCCAGCAGCTTGCCAGGGGAAGAGACCCAGTACTTC
CDR3: CASSLPGEETQYF
J: TRBJ2-5
V: TRBV5-1
D: .

DNA: TGTGCCAGCAGTGGGAGGAAGGGACAGGGAGGAGAGACCCAGTACTTC
CDR3: CASSGRKGQGGETQYF
J: TRBJ2-5
V: TRBV2
D: TRBD1

DNA: TGTGCTAGCAGCGCCCCAGGGGCTAACACCGGGGAGCTGTTTTTT
CDR3: CASSAPGANTGELFF
J: TRBJ2-2
V: TRBV7-7
D: .

DNA: TGTGCCAGCAGCTTAGGGGGCTCCACCGGGGAGCTGTTTTTT
CDR3: CASSLGGSTGELFF
J: TRBJ2-2
V: TRBV13
D: .

DNA: TGTGCCAGCAGCCACTGGGGGCAGAACTATGGCTACACCTTC
CDR3: CASSHWGQNYGYTF
J: TRBJ1-2
V: TRBV6-6
D: .